These 9 T cell receptor beta chains were sequenced from one sample in a study of blood T cells in healthy people across ages. A second PCR of about 7 to 12 cycles used a sample-barcoded 5' primer and a J-beta primer mix. TCRdb recomputed calls from the 5' RACE reads with MiXCR, one row per CDR3 protein. Of roughly 1.4 million distinct CDR3 sequences in the sample, 59% were seen once. Sequencing was carried out using blood. All receptors derive from a man aged 18-30 years in good health.

This sequence joins TRBV2 and TRBJ1-1, with 9 bases aligning to TRBD1. V lost 3 bases to trimming and J lost 8 bases; unmatched junction nucleotides: 16. Germline V CDR1 and CDR2: SNHLY, FYNNEI. CDR3 length: 17 amino acids. The CDR3 here is CASSEGQGGADLTEAFF. CDR3 sequence (DNA): TGTGCCAGCAGTGAGGGACAGGGAGGAGCGGACCTTACCGAAGCTTTCTTT. The full variable domain, rest sourced from reference TRBV2 and TRBJ1-1, is EPEVTQTPSHQVTQMGQEVILRCVPISNHLYFYWYRQILGQKVEFLVSFYNNEISEKSEIFDDQFSVERPDGSNFTLKIRSTKLEDSAMYFCASSEGQGGADLTEAFFGQGTRLTVV.

The chain combines TRBV20-1 with TRBJ2-1, with TRBD2 identical over 13 bases. CDR1 is DFQATT and CDR2 is SNEGSKA in the germline V gene (reference sequence). This CDR3 is built from 17 residues. With 1 base clipped from V and 4 bases from J, the junction kept 7 bases outside the gene matches. CDR3 loop: CSARGLAGGRGYNEQFF. The CDR3 DNA sequence: TGCAGTGCTAGAGGACTAGCGGGAGGAAGGGGTTACAATGAGCAGTTCTTC.

This clonotype was detected once. The chain employs TRBV11-2 and TRBJ1-2, with D possibly matching TRBD1 (6 bases). Trimming pared 7 bases from V and 0 bases from J, leaving 15 bases between. Germline V gene data show CDR1 as SGHAT and CDR2 as FQNNGV. The CDR3 length is 15 residues. CDR3 DNA: TGTGCCAGCAAGGCAGGGGACCTTACTAACTATGGCTACACCTTC. This sequence encodes CASKAGDLTNYGYTF.

This chain joins TRBV12-3 or TRBV12-4 and TRBJ1-2, with D hard to call. The germline V and J ends were trimmed by 6 bases and 8 bases, with 13 bases remaining between them. The CDR3 is made up of 12 amino acids. The CDR3 DNA sequence: TGTGCCAGCAGGACTCTAAGGGCGGGCTACACCTTC. Residues: CASRTLRAGYTF.

The gene calls are TRBV11-2 and TRBJ2-3, with 12 nucleotides matching TRBD2. CDR1 and CDR2 from the germline V gene are SGHAT and FQNNGV. CDR3 size: 19 residues. V was pared by 4 bases and J by 2 bases, with 13 bases of the junction left unmatched. The CDR3 DNA reads as TGTGCCAGCAGCTCCGCGACGCCACTAGCGGGGGGCTCCACAGATACGCAGTATTTT. Translated, it gives CASSSATPLAGGSTDTQYF.

This clonotype was detected only a few times. The chain uses TRBV14 and TRBJ2-1; no clear D. Between the trimmed V and J ends, which lost 0 bases and 6 bases, there was a span of 9 bases. Germline assignment: CDR1 SGHDN and CDR2 FVKESK. The CDR3 runs 14 residues. CDR3 coding DNA: TGTGCCAGCAGCCAAGATCTCCAGTTCAATGAGCAGTTCTTC. Translation gives CASSQDLQFNEQFF.

This clonotype was counted a few times. This sequence joins TRBV10-1 and TRBJ2-1; 9 bases fit TRBD1. The V segment lost 5 bases and the J segment 4 bases; nucleotides outside the gene matches: 9. The CDR3 consists of 16 residues. Germline assignment: CDR1 WNHNN and CDR2 SYGVQD (reference sequence). This CDR3 is CASSSAGTGSYNEQFF. The CDR3 DNA reads TGCGCCAGCAGTTCGGCCGGGACAGGGAGTTACAATGAGCAGTTCTTC.

As regards this clonotype: At one end, the junction sequence differs from germline, possibly due to a read error. This chain uses TRBV10-3 with TRBJ2-1; TRBD2 matches at 7 bases. CDR1 and CDR2 (germline): ENHRY, SYGVKD. The CDR3 loop spans 14 amino acids. CDR3 sequence (DNA): TGTGCCATCAATGAGGGAGGGGAATACAATGAGCAGTTCTTC. It encodes CAINEGGEYNEQFF.

As to this clonotype: As the CDR3 is not closed by the conserved phenylalanine or tryptophan, this likely results from a read error. The DNA is omitted, as the CDR3 cannot be located on it reliably, and the CDR3 follows TCRdb's listing. This chain connects TRBV7-2 to TRBJ2-1; the table's D call, TRBD2, was not checked against the DNA. The CDR3 is 16 residues long, counting both termini. Germline V CDR1 and CDR2: SGHTA, FQGNSA. The CDR3 here is CASSRNVRGGGYTFGS.